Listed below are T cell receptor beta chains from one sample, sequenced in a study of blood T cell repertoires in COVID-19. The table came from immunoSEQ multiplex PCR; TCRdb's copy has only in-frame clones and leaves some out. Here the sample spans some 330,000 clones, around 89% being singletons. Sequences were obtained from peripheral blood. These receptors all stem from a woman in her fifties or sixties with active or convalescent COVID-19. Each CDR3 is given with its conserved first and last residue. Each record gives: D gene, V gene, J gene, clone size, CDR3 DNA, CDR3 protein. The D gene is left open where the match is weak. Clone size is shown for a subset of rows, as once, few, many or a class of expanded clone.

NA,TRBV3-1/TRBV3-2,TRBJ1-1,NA,TGTGCCAGCAGCCGAACGGGGGGGAACACTGAAGCTTTCTTT,CASSRTGGNTEAFF
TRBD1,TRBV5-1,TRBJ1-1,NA,TGCGCCAGCAGCGCGGGACAGGGTATGAACACTGAAGCTTTCTTT,CASSAGQGMNTEAFF
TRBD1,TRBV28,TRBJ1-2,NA,TGTGCCAGCAGTCAGCCTCGGACAGGGGAAAACTATGGCTACACCTTC,CASSQPRTGENYGYTF
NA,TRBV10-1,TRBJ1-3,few,TGCGCCAGCAATAACCGGGACAAGTTGGGAAACACCATATATTTT,CASNNRDKLGNTIYF
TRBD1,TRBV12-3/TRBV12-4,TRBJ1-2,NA,TGTGCCAGCAGTGAACAGGGGGATGGCTACACCTTC,CASSEQGDGYTF
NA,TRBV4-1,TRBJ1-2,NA,TGCGCCAGCAGCCAAGAGCGGGCATACAGCTATGGCTACACCTTC,CASSQERAYSYGYTF
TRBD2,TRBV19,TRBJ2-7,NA,TGTGCCAGTAGTTTGGGACTAGCGGAGGTCTACGAGCAGTACTTC,CASSLGLAEVYEQYF
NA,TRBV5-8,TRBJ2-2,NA,TGTGCCAGCAGCTTGGCCGGGAACACCGGGGAGCTGTTTTTT,CASSLAGNTGELFF
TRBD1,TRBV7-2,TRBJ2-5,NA,TGTGCCAGCAGCGCAGCCAGGGGGACCAAAGAGACCCAGTACTTC,CASSAARGTKETQYF
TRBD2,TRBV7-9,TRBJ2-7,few,TGTGCCAGCAGCTTACCCTCTGGCGGGAGGGCCAGCGAGCAGTACTTC,CASSLPSGGRASEQYF
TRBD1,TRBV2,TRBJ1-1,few,TGTGCCAGCAGTACCGACAGGGTGTCTTTAAAAGGTGAAGCTTTCTTT,CASSTDRVSLKGEAFF
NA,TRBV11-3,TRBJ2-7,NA,TGTGCCAGCAGCTCCCACAGGGAAACAGAGCAGTACTTC,CASSSHRETEQYF
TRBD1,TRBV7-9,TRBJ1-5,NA,TGTGCCAGCAGCTGGTGGACAGGTGCTAGCAATCAGCCCCAGCATTTT,CASSWWTGASNQPQHF
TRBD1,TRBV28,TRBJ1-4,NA,TGTGCCAGCAGCCGCGGGACAGGGACAGAAAAACTGTTTTTT,CASSRGTGTEKLFF
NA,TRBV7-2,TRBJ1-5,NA,TGTGCCAGCAGCTTAATCGGGGTGGATCAGCCCCAGCATTTT,CASSLIGVDQPQHF
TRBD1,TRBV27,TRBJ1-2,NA,TGTGCCAGCAGTGGACAGGGCTCCTATGGCTACACCTTC,CASSGQGSYGYTF
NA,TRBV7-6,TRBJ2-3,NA,TGTGCCAGCAGCTTAATACGGGGGGCCCCCAGGGGGCAGTATTTT,CASSLIRGAPRGQYF
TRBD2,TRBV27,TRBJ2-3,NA,TGTGCCAGCAGTTTTAGCGGGGGGGCCTCCGGAGATACGCAGTATTTT,CASSFSGGASGDTQYF
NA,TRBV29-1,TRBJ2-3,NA,TGCAGCGTAGACCGGGGTCGGAATTCGGCAGATACGCAGTATTTT,CSVDRGRNSADTQYF
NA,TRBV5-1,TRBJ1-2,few,TGCGCCAGCAGCTTGAAGGAAGGGGTCGGCTACACCTTC,CASSLKEGVGYTF
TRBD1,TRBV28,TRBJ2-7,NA,TGTGCCAGTTCCGGGACAGTCTACGAGCAGTACTTC,CASSGTVYEQYF
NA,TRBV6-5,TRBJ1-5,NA,TGTGCCAGCACCAAATCCGGACAGTTCAATCAGCCCCAGCATTTT,CASTKSGQFNQPQHF
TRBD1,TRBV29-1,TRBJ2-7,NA,TGCAGCGTTCGCGGACAGGGCTACGAGCAGTACTTC,CSVRGQGYEQYF
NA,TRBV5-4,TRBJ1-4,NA,TGTGCCAGCAGCTTGAGTCCGGGCCCAAAGCGGGCAACTAATGAAAAACTGTTTTTT,CASSLSPGPKRATNEKLFF
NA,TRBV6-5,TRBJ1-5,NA,TGTGCCAGCAGGGCCGTTGCTGCACAGCCCCAGCATTTT,CASRAVAAQPQHF
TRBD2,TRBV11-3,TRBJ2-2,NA,TGTGCCAGCAGCTTCGGTACTAGCGGCACCGGGGAGCTGTTTTTT,CASSFGTSGTGELFF
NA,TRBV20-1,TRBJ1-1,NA,TGCAGTGCTAGAGAAACCGGAGCTTTCTTT,CSARETGAFF
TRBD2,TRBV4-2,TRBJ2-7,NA,TGTGCCAGCAGCCCAGGGGAGTCCGGGACTAGCGGCTACGAGCAGTACTTC,CASSPGESGTSGYEQYF
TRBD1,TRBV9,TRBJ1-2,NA,TGTGCCAGCAGCGAAAAACAGGGGCTGCGGTATGGCTACACCTTC,CASSEKQGLRYGYTF
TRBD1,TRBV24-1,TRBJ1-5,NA,TGTGCCACCAGTGGGTCGACAGGGGGCGTATTTGATCAGCCCCAGCATTTT,CATSGSTGGVFDQPQHF
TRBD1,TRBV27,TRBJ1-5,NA,TGTGCCAGTAGTCCCACGACAGGGACCAATCAGCCCCAGCATTTT,CASSPTTGTNQPQHF
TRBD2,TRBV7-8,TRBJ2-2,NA,TGTGCCAGCAGCTTAAAGCCAACTACGGGACTAGCGTGGACCGGGGAGCTGTTTTTT,CASSLKPTTGLAWTGELFF
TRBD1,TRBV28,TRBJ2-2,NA,TGTGCTTCGGACAGGGGGTATCTCTCCACGAACACCGGGGAGCTGTTTTTT,CASDRGYLSTNTGELFF
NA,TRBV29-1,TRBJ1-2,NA,TGCAGCGTTGAGGGCAGAGGAGGTTATGGCTACACCTTC,CSVEGRGGYGYTF
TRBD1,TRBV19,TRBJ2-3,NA,TGTGCCAGTAGTATGGGGCAGGGGGCTTTTGGAGATACGCAGTATTTT,CASSMGQGAFGDTQYF
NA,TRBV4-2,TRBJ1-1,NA,TGTGCCAGCAGCCTCCTCGGGGGGGTGGCTGAAGCTTTCTTT,CASSLLGGVAEAFF
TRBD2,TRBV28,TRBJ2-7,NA,TGTGCCAGCAGCTGGGTGGGGGGGTGGAAAAACGAGCAGTACTTC,CASSWVGGWKNEQYF
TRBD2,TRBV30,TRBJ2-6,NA,TGTGCTTACGGGACTAGCGGGAGATGGTCTGGGGCCAACGTCCTGACTTTC,CAYGTSGRWSGANVLTF
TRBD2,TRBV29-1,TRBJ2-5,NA,TGCAGCGTACTCGAGGGACTAGCGGGCCAAGAGACCCAGTACTTC,CSVLEGLAGQETQYF
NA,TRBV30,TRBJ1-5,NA,TGTGCCTGGGCGTCGACTGCTAGCAATCAGCCCCAGCATTTT,CAWASTASNQPQHF